The present T cell receptor (beta chain) was sequenced within a study of cytomegalovirus exposure and HLA in healthy donors. Healthy bone marrow donors made up the donors. About this clone: As yet, its antigen is unknown.

Primers: 60 Vbeta forward and 13 Jbeta reverse. The assay was immunoSEQ multiplex PCR, and TCRdb's table has in-frame clones only and misses some. The table includes 85,000 to 130,000 clones, more than 60% detected once. With 3 bases clipped from V and 1 base from J, the junction kept 1 base outside the gene matches. This CDR3 has 14 amino acids. Per germline, CDR1 LNHNV and CDR2 YYDKDF (reference sequence). Study conclusions and caveats: Specific recognition of CMV antigens was confirmed in vitro for a few chains (all CMV-associated).

This clonotype was sampled from a middle-aged man in good health and CMV-seronegative. Input material: PBMCs. V usage is TRBV15 and J usage is TRBJ1-1; 8 positions agree with TRBD1. CDR3 residues: CATSRDRANTEAFF. The DNA for the CDR3 is TGTGCCACCAGCAGGGACAGGGCGAACACTGAAGCTTTCTTT.